These 8 T cell receptor beta chains were sequenced from one sample in a study of T cells in Graves' hyperthyroidism and ophthalmopathy. The investigators amplified TCR beta CDR3 regions from RNA transcripts. Using the HTBI primer set, a first-round RT-PCR was run on the TCR CDR3. Via MiXCR, TCRdb re-called the multiplex PCR reads, giving one row per CDR3 protein. Of a few hundred thousand distinct CDR3 sequences in the sample, around a sixth were seen once. The sequenced sample was blood. The receptors originated from a woman aged 30 to 39 with Graves' hyperthyroidism.

The V and J genes are TRBV6-1 and TRBJ2-1; 14 bases are a match to TRBD2. The CDR3 sequence is 18 residues long. Germline V lookup: CDR1 MNHNS, CDR2 SASEGT. V shed 7 bases, J shed 6 bases, and the junction held 14 bases outside the gene matches. The CDR3 region is CASKDSSGTSGSGNEQFF. The CDR3 nucleotides are TGTGCCAGCAAGGACAGTTCCGGGACTAGCGGGAGTGGCAATGAGCAGTTCTTC.

This clonotype was detected ten times or more. The V call is TRBV20-1, the J call TRBJ1-5; TRBD1 matches at 7 bases. CDR1 and CDR2 (germline): DFQATT, SNEGSKA (reference sequence). V was clipped by 6 bases and J by 5 bases; unmatched bases: 7. CDR3 length: 13 amino acids. The CDR3 region is CSATDRRDQPQHF. The CDR3 coding sequence is TGCAGTGCAACGGACAGGCGCGATCAGCCCCAGCATTTT.

This clonotype was counted at least ten times. V and J are TRBV27 and TRBJ2-5; D not certain. Germline V lookup: CDR1 MNHEY, CDR2 SMNVEV (reference sequence). The CDR3 sequence is 13 residues long. Trimming left V 5 bases short and J 5 bases short, with 12 bases between. The CDR3 DNA reads TGTGCCAGCAGTGTGAATACATTTGAGACCCAGTACTTC. Residues: CASSVNTFETQYF.

This clonotype has a count of ten or more. The chain carries TRBV11-2 and TRBJ1-1; D perhaps matches TRBD1 (5 bases). The germline V gene has CDR1 SGHAT and CDR2 FQNNGV. Trimming removed 3 bases from V and 0 bases from J, with 8 bases in between. The CDR3 runs to 14 residues. The CDR3 DNA reads as TGTGCCAGCAGCTTTAGACAGTTGAACACTGAAGCTTTCTTT. Encoded protein: CASSFRQLNTEAFF.

The sample holds many counts of this clonotype. V is TRBV11-3 and J is TRBJ2-1; unclear D gene. Trimming removed 6 bases from V and 4 bases from J, with 10 bases in between. Germline loops: CDR1 SGHNT, CDR2 YENEEA. This CDR3 contains 13 residues. CDR3 DNA sequence: TGTGCCAGCAGTCCCGACTCTTACAATGAGCAGTTCTTC. It specifies CASSPDSYNEQFF.

A remark on this clonotype: With a much larger clone just one base away, this may be a read error. This sequence joins TRBV12-3 or TRBV12-4 and TRBJ1-1; D is unresolved. CDR3 size: 12 residues. V dropped 5 bases and J dropped 11 bases, with 15 bases sitting between them. The CDR3 region is CASSESQDLAFF. The CDR3 nucleotides read TGTGCCAGCAGTGAGTCGCAGGATTTGGCTTTCTTT.

This clonotype was counted ten times or more. The V and J genes are TRBV28 and TRBJ1-2; D may be TRBD1 (6 bases). This CDR3 spans 11 amino acids. The germline V gene encodes CDR1 MDHEN and CDR2 SYDVKM. V gave up 4 bases and J gave up 7 bases, with 7 bases separating them. The CDR3 nucleotides read TGTGCCAGCAGTTCGGGGGCTGGCTACACCTTC. Protein sequence: CASSSGAGYTF.

A remark on this clonotype: A read error may account for a junction end that differs from germline. The rearrangement links TRBV4-1 to TRBJ2-1; D not certain. The CDR3 totals 15 residues. Germline CDR1 reads MGHRA; CDR2 reads YSYEKL. CDR3 loop: CASSQNSDSYNEQFF. The CDR3 DNA follows: TGTGCCAGCAGCCAAAACTCAGACTCCTACAATGAGCAGTTCTTC.